The 11 T cell receptor beta chains in this list originate from one sample, sequenced in a study of blood T cell repertoires in COVID-19. Profiled with immunoSEQ multiplex PCR; TCRdb holds only in-frame clones, not every one. This table has 170,000 or so clones, around 84% appearing once. Specimen: peripheral blood. The receptors originated from a man in his 60s with COVID-19, enrolled during active disease.

CDR3 sequence (DNA): TGCAGCGTTGTAAAGGGCCCTAGCTCCACCGGGGAGCTGTTTTTT. Its protein product is CSVVKGPSSTGELFF. This chain uses TRBV29-1 with TRBJ2-2; tentatively, D is TRBD2 (5 bases). V was shortened by 4 bases and J by 4 bases, with 16 bases between the two germline ends. This CDR3 is 15 amino acids long. Germline V CDR1 and CDR2: SQVTM, ANQGSEA.

This chain joins TRBV19 and TRBJ2-5; 8 bases align to TRBD1. CDR3 size: 15 residues. Germline V gene sequence: CDR1 LNHDA, CDR2 SQIVND (reference sequence). With 4 bases clipped from V and 8 bases from J, the junction kept 12 bases outside the gene matches. CDR3 sequence: CASSTPGTGHFTQYF. DNA of the CDR3: TGTGCCAGTAGTACCCCCGGGACAGGCCACTTTACCCAGTACTTC.

This chain connects TRBV5-1 to TRBJ1-2; 9 bases are shared with TRBD1. After removal of 3 bases from V and 3 bases from J, the junction contained 0 bases not matched to a gene. Germline-derived CDR1 and CDR2 are SGHRS and YFSETQ. This CDR3 spans 13 amino acids. The CDR3 nucleotides are TGCGCCAGCAGCTGGGACAGGGACTATGGCTACACCTTC. Its translation is CASSWDRDYGYTF.

V and J are TRBV7-2 and TRBJ1-1, with TRBD1 identical over 8 bases. Germline values: CDR1 SGHTA, CDR2 FQGNSA. V was pared by 5 bases and J by 0 bases, with 17 bases of the junction left unmatched. The CDR3 covers 19 residues. CDR3 in amino acids: CASSKSYRTGREVNTEAFF. CDR3 coding DNA: TGTGCCAGCAGCAAAAGTTATAGGACAGGGAGGGAGGTGAACACTGAAGCTTTCTTT.

This chain connects TRBV2 to TRBJ1-1; no clear D gene. Germline values: CDR1 SNHLY, CDR2 FYNNEI. V dropped 1 base and J dropped 0 bases, with 9 bases sitting between them. This CDR3 region has 15 residues. This CDR3 reads CASSEVGSMNTEAFF. As DNA, the CDR3 is TGTGCCAGCAGTGAAGTCGGGAGCATGAACACTGAAGCTTTCTTT. Filled out from reference TRBV2 and TRBJ1-1, the complete variable domain reads EPEVTQTPSHQVTQMGQEVILRCVPISNHLYFYWYRQILGQKVEFLVSFYNNEISEKSEIFDDQFSVERPDGSNFTLKIRSTKLEDSAMYFCASSEVGSMNTEAFFGQGTRLTVV.

Concerning this clone itself: Other nucleotide sequences from this sample produce the same CDR3. The J gene is TRBJ2-7, the V gene TRBV18, with TRBD1 identical over 10 bases. Germline CDR1 is KGHSH and CDR2 is LQKENI. The ends lost 1 base at V and 2 bases at J; junction bases unmatched: 5. The CDR3 is 16 amino acids. The CDR3 reads CASSPRGQGGPYEQYF. For the CDR3, the DNA is TGTGCCAGCTCACCACGAGGACAGGGGGGCCCCTACGAGCAGTACTTC.

The rearrangement joins TRBV7-9 to TRBJ1-1; TRBD1 is a possible D gene (6 bases). Trimming stripped 4 bases from V and 3 bases from J, with 9 bases between. The CDR3 spans 13 residues. Germline assignment: CDR1 SEHNR and CDR2 FQNEAQ (reference sequence). CDR3 loop: CASSYTGYTEAFF. CDR3 nucleotides: TGTGCCAGCAGCTATACAGGGTACACTGAAGCTTTCTTT.

This clone was seen only a few times. The V gene is TRBV6-5, the J gene TRBJ1-6, with D unresolved. V lost 0 bases to trimming and J lost 0 bases, with 6 bases between them. Germline loops: CDR1 MNHEY, CDR2 SVGAGI. This CDR3 has 16 amino acids. Here the CDR3 DNA reads TGTGCCAGCAGTTACTCAGGGAGCTCCTATAATTCACCCCTCCACTTT. Translated: CASSYSGSSYNSPLHF.

CDR3 amino acids: CASSSPAGGRDTQYF. Here the CDR3 DNA reads TGTGCCAGCAGCTCCCCGGCGGGGGGCAGAGATACGCAGTATTTT. This chain uses TRBV7-8 with TRBJ2-3, with 8 bases aligning to TRBD2. There are 15 residues in the CDR3. Germline trimming cut 4 bases from V and 5 bases from J; bases unmatched to any gene: 8. In germline, CDR1 is SGHVS, CDR2 FQNEAQ.

V gene TRBV9 combines with J gene TRBJ2-5; no definite D call. In germline, CDR1 is SGDLS, CDR2 YYNGEE. The CDR3 is 14 amino acids. Deletions cut 0 bases from V and 5 bases from J, with 11 bases between. The CDR3 loop reads CASSVGLTRETQYF. The CDR3 DNA reads TGTGCCAGCAGCGTAGGACTTACGAGGGAGACCCAGTACTTC.

This chain links TRBV6-5 with TRBJ2-3; TRBD2 matches 8 bases. This CDR3 contains 15 residues. The J segment lost 4 bases and the V segment lost 2 bases, leaving 5 bases of the junction unmatched. Looked up from germline, CDR1 is MNHEY and CDR2 is SVGAGI. CDR3 in DNA: TGTGCCAGCAGTTACGGGACTAGAGGTTCAGATACGCAGTATTTT. It specifies CASSYGTRGSDTQYF.